A single sample is the source of the 12 T cell receptor beta chains below, sequenced in a study of cytomegalovirus exposure and HLA in healthy donors (dated by TCRdb to between 2016 and 2019). The library was prepared using the immunoSEQ multiplex PCR assay. TCRdb stores this immuneACCESS table with in-frame sequences only. Part of the clones is absent; in the studies checked, under half of the shortfall reflects unresolved V genes, and no reason is known for the rest. This sample has roughly 150,000 clones in its table, and roughly 91% of those were observed once. Over 3% of the sample goes to the ten largest clones. Sequenced input: PBMCs. Receptor source: a woman aged 18 to 35 in good health and CMV-seropositive.

V usage is TRBV29-1 and J usage is TRBJ2-1, with D possibly matching TRBD1 (5 bases). Germline V gene lookup returns CDR1 SQVTM and CDR2 ANQGSEA. V gave up 3 bases and J gave up 2 bases, with 14 bases separating them. The CDR3 contains 15 residues. The CDR3 bases are TGCAGCGTTGAGCGTGTGCAGGGTCCCTACAATGAGCAGTTCTTC. Amino acid sequence: CSVERVQGPYNEQFF.

The chain joins TRBV5-6 to TRBJ2-7, with a possible D match to TRBD2 (6 bases). Trimming removed 4 bases at V and 2 bases at J, with 13 bases between. Per the germline V gene, CDR1 is SGHDT and CDR2 is YYEEEE. The CDR3 is 14 amino acids. The chain's CDR3 is CASSQRLGAYEQYF. For the CDR3, the DNA is TGTGCCAGCAGCCAAAGACTAGGAGCCTACGAGCAGTACTTC.

The table lists this clone with a few counts. This rearrangement joins TRBV13 to TRBJ2-7; TRBD2 agrees at 13 bases. The length of the CDR3 is 16 residues. Per the germline V gene, CDR1 is PRHDT and CDR2 is FYEKMQ (reference sequence). The trim removed 5 bases at V and 0 bases at J, leaving 4 bases unmatched. The CDR3 here is CASSPGLAGNSYEQYF. The DNA of the CDR3 is TGTGCCAGCAGCCCGGGACTAGCGGGGAACTCCTACGAGCAGTACTTC.

Only a few counts were recorded for this clone. The rearrangement uses TRBV19 and TRBJ2-1; 9 positions agree with TRBD2. Germline CDR1 is LNHDA and CDR2 is SQIVND (reference sequence). The J segment lost 8 bases and the V segment lost 1 base, leaving 6 bases of the junction unmatched. The CDR3 extends over 15 amino acids. This chain's CDR3 is CASSIVAGGVHEQFF. CDR3 DNA sequence: TGTGCCAGTAGTATAGTGGCGGGAGGGGTACATGAGCAGTTCTTC.

This chain links TRBV30 with TRBJ1-2, with 9 bases identical to TRBD1. The CDR3 contains 13 residues. After removal of 3 bases from V and 7 bases from J, the junction contained 6 bases not matched to a gene. Germline CDR1 reads GTSNPN; CDR2 reads SVGIG (reference sequence). CDR3 residues: CAWSRDRERGYTF. Written as DNA, the CDR3 is TGTGCCTGGAGCCGGGACAGGGAACGTGGCTACACCTTC.

As DNA, the CDR3 is TGTGCCAGCAGTTACTCGCTCCAGGGAAATCAGCCCCAGCATTTT. Residues: CASSYSLQGNQPQHF. The chain recombines TRBV6-6 with TRBJ1-5; the D gene is possibly TRBD1 (5 bases). Germline V lookup: CDR1 MNHNY, CDR2 SVGAGI (reference sequence). This CDR3 comprises 15 residues. V lost 0 bases to trimming and J lost 4 bases, with 10 bases between them.

J is TRBJ1-5 and V is TRBV15, with no clear D. Trimming removed 3 bases from V and 3 bases from J, with 12 bases in between. CDR1 is LNHNV, CDR2 YYDKDF, per germline (reference sequence). The length of the CDR3 is 15 residues. The CDR3 is CATSSGLPFNQPQHF. The CDR3 bases are TGTGCCACCAGCAGCGGACTTCCGTTCAATCAGCCCCAGCATTTT. Based on the CDR3 plus reference TRBV15 and TRBJ1-5, the full variable domain is DAMVIQNPRYQVTQFGKPVTLSCSQTLNHNVMYWYQQKSSQAPKLLFHYYDKDFNNEADTPDNFQSRRPNTSFCFLDIRSPGLGDTAMYLCATSSGLPFNQPQHFGDGTRLSIL.

As regards this clone: Other nucleotide sequences from this sample produce the same CDR3. This chain uses TRBV18 with TRBJ2-1, with a weak D call TRBD2 (5 bases). The V end was cut by 6 bases, the J end by 3 bases, with 6 bases between. Germline lookup yields CDR1 KGHSH and CDR2 LQKENI. The CDR3 sequence is 12 residues long. The CDR3 DNA sequence: TGTGCCAGCTCTCGGGGCTACAATGAGCAGTTCTTC. Its translation is CASSRGYNEQFF. The whole variable domain, remainder taken from reference TRBV18 and TRBJ2-1, is NAGVMQNPRHLVRRRGQEARLRCSPMKGHSHVYWYRQLPEEGLKFMVYLQKENIIDESGMPKERFSAEFPKEGPSILRIQQVVRGDSAAYFCASSRGYNEQFFGPGTRLTVL.

This chain uses TRBV19 with TRBJ1-5; D is undetermined. CDR1 is LNHDA, CDR2 SQIVND, per germline (reference sequence). This CDR3 spans 14 amino acids. The V gene lost 3 bases and the J gene lost 4 bases, with 10 bases spanning the gap. The CDR3 reads CASSIEGGNQPQHF. In DNA, the CDR3 is TGTGCCAGTAGTATCGAGGGAGGGAATCAGCCCCAGCATTTT.

J is TRBJ1-1 and V is TRBV6-5; TRBD1 might be the D (6 bases). The germline V gene has CDR1 MNHEY and CDR2 SVGAGI. Trimming left V 2 bases short and J 6 bases short, with 16 bases between. CDR3 length equals 15 residues. CDR3 in amino acids: CASSYGRGQISEAFF. CDR3 DNA: TGTGCCAGCAGTTACGGCAGGGGACAAATCTCTGAAGCTTTCTTT.

The gene calls are TRBV11-3 and TRBJ2-1; TRBD2 aligns across 7 bases. There are 17 residues in the CDR3. CDR1 SGHNT and CDR2 YENEEA come from the germline V gene. Unmatched junction bases numbered 13, after V lost 6 bases and J lost 2 bases. The CDR3 sequence: CASSRGAGPGPYNEQFF. The CDR3 nucleotides are TGTGCCAGCAGTAGAGGAGCGGGACCTGGACCCTACAATGAGCAGTTCTTC.

On this clone itself: Other nucleotide sequences in the sample specify the same CDR3. V usage is TRBV2 and J usage is TRBJ2-5; TRBD1 aligns across 9 bases. CDR1 SNHLY and CDR2 FYNNEI come from the germline V gene. V trimming: 4 bases; J trimming: 2 bases; junction bases outside the gene matches: 2. The CDR3 contains 14 residues. CDR3 loop: CASSVDRGQETQYF. DNA for the CDR3: TGTGCCAGCAGTGTTGACAGGGGGCAAGAGACCCAGTACTTC.